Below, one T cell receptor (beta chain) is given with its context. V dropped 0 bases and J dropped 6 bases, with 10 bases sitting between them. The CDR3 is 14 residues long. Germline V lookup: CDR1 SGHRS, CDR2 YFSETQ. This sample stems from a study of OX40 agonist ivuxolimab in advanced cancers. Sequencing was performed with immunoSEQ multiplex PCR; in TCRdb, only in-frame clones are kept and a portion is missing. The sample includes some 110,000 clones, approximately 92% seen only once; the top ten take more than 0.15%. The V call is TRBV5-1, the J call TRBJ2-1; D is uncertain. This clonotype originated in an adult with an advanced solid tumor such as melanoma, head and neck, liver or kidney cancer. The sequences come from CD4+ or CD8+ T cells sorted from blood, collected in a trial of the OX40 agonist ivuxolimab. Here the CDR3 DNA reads TGCGCCAGCAGCTTGGTGGCCCCAGGCAATGAGCAGTTCTTC. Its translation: CASSLVAPGNEQFF.